This paragraph reports one T cell receptor beta chain. Its antigen remains unidentified. Each donor was a healthy Caucasian. These data originate in a study of identical twins. Study results and limitations: Analyses of zero insertions could be partly confounded by invariant MAIT and iNKT cells. Model-predicted out-of-frame TCR alpha sharing fell below observed values in monozygotic twins.

TCRdb itself ran the 5' RACE reads through MiXCR, one entry per CDR3 protein. The data hold 500,000 to 550,000 distinct CDR3 sequences, with around 24% observed a single time. These records were also assigned to another study, of yellow fever vaccine responses in identical twins.

The sequence was collected from a woman younger than 35 in good health. The specimen sequenced was CD4+ T cells sorted from blood.

CDR3 bases: TGTGCCAGCAGCTTAGCTTCCGGGGGGAGGACTGAAGCTTTCTTT. Protein sequence: CASSLASGGRTEAFF. J is TRBJ1-1 and V is TRBV7-9; D might be TRBD1 (5 bases). V lost 0 bases and J 5 bases, leaving 13 bases between the germline ends. CDR1 SEHNR and CDR2 FQNEAQ come from the germline V gene (reference sequence). This CDR3 is built from 15 residues.